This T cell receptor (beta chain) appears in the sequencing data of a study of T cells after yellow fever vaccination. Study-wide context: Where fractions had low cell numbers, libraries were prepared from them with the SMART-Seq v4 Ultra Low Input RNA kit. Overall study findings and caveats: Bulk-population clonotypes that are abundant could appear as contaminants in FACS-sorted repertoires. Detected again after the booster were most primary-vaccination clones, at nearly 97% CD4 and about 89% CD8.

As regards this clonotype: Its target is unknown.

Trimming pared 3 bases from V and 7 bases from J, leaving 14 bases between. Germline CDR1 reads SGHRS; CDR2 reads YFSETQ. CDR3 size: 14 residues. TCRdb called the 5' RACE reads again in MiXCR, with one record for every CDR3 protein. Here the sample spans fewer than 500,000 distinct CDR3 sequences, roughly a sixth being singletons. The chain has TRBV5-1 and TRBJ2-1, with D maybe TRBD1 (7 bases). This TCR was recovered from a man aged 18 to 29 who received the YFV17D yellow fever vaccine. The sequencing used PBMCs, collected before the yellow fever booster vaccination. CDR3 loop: CASSWGAGGNEQFF. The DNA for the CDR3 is TGCGCCAGCAGCTGGGGGGCAGGGGGGAATGAGCAGTTCTTC.